Detailed here is one T cell receptor (beta chain). Antigen unknown. Donors underwent one heparinised blood draw, 95 to 150 mL on average. Cells sorted by CD45RO/CCR7/CD25/CD127/CD95/CD27 comprised CD4+ naive, central memory, regulatory and stem cell-like memory cells. Trimming removed 3 bases from V and 5 bases from J; junction bases left unmatched: 11. The CDR3 covers 16 residues. Germline values: CDR1 KGHSH, CDR2 LQKENI. This sample is part of a study of beta chain features in type 1 diabetes. On the study more broadly: Researchers looked at 85 million to 110 million sorted cells across all samples. Points from the study as a whole: Whether TCRB rearrangement is influenced by HLA type went unresolved here.

Expressed TCRB transcripts were sequenced after all isolated RNA was converted to cDNA. Here immunoSEQ multiplex PCR was the method, and the copy in TCRdb shows in-frame clones only, minus some. The table lists about 360,000 clones, 10% to 15% of them singletons. Sequencing input: naive CD4+ T cells from blood. The receptor was isolated from a young man in good health. The V call is TRBV18, the J call TRBJ2-5; 8 positions agree with TRBD2. The CDR3 DNA follows: TGTGCCAGCTCACCTGCTGCGGGGGGCCCCAGGGAGACCCAGTACTTC. Translated, it gives CASSPAAGGPRETQYF. Supplemented by reference TRBV18 and TRBJ2-5, the full variable domain reads NAGVMQNPRHLVRRRGQEARLRCSPMKGHSHVYWYRQLPEEGLKFMVYLQKENIIDESGMPKERFSAEFPKEGPSILRIQQVVRGDSAAYFCASSPAAGGPRETQYFGPGTRLLVL.